These 13 T cell receptor beta chains came from one sample sequenced in a study of vaccination and CD4 T cells after COVID-19. Once obtained from cultured CD4+ T cells, the DNA was sequenced using the Oncomine TCR Beta short-read assay. TCRdb reanalysed the PCR reads using MiXCR and keeps one entry per CDR3 protein. The sample gives about 18,000 distinct CDR3 sequences, 50% of which show up once; 5.5% to 7% is in the top ten. Regarding treatment: roughly 10-day PBMC culture with coronavirus spike peptide pools or control peptides (ViraFEST assay). Antigens of these TCRs are unknown. Material for sequencing was CD4+ T cells from blood, cultured in vitro. The receptor set was obtained from a human donor who had recovered from COVID-19.

The chain has TRBV7-3 and TRBJ2-5, with D unresolved. Germline lookup yields CDR1 SGHTA and CDR2 FQGTGA. V lost 3 bases to trimming and J lost 5 bases, with 7 bases between them. The CDR3 has 12 amino acids. The CDR3 loop reads CASSFPGETQYF. CDR3 DNA: TGTGCCAGCAGCTTCCCCGGGGAGACCCAGTACTTC.

This clonotype has only a few counts. This chain uses TRBV9 with TRBJ2-5; TRBD2 is a possible D gene (7 bases). The germline gives CDR1 SGDLS, CDR2 YYNGEE. V lost 4 bases to trimming and J lost 4 bases, with 17 bases between them. The CDR3 sequence is 15 residues long. CDR3 sequence: CASSPTGTIGETQYF. In DNA, the CDR3 is TGTGCCAGCAGCCCCACAGGGACTATAGGAGAGACCCAGTACTTC.

The J gene is TRBJ1-5, the V gene TRBV28; D unclear. CDR1 and CDR2 (germline): MDHEN, SYDVKM. Trimming removed 7 bases from V and 1 base from J, with 11 bases in between. The CDR3 is 14 residues long. CDR3 coding DNA: TGTGCCAGCAATAGAGGTGGAAGCAATCAGCCCCAGCATTTT. Protein: CASNRGGSNQPQHF.

This clonotype was picked up a small number of times. This rearrangement joins TRBV20-1 to TRBJ1-3; tentative D call: TRBD1 (5 bases). The CDR3 consists of 15 residues. V lost 3 bases and J 1 base, leaving 13 bases between the germline ends. Germline V lookup: CDR1 DFQATT, CDR2 SNEGSKA (reference sequence). CDR3 protein: CSARRQGVSGNTIYF. DNA for the CDR3: TGCAGTGCTAGGAGGCAGGGAGTATCTGGAAACACCATATATTTT.

The V and J genes are TRBV12-3 or TRBV12-4 and TRBJ1-1; D uncertain. V was cut by 3 bases and J by 6 bases, with 8 bases left in between. The length of the CDR3 is 12 residues. For the CDR3, the DNA is TGTGCCAGCAGTTTCATGAGGTCTGAAGCTTTCTTT. Protein: CASSFMRSEAFF.

The chain recombines TRBV14 with TRBJ1-5; D call uncertain. Germline CDR1 and CDR2: SGHDN and FVKESK. The V gene lost 0 bases and the J gene lost 7 bases, with 16 bases spanning the gap. The CDR3 covers 16 residues. CDR3 coding DNA: TGTGCCAGCAGCCAAGAAAAAGGGTACGGGAGACAGCCCCAGCATTTT. Amino acids: CASSQEKGYGRQPQHF.

V is TRBV11-2 and J is TRBJ1-1, with 7 bases lining up with TRBD1. The CDR3 runs 16 residues. Losses at the gene ends were 5 bases for V and 4 bases for J; bases not matched to a gene: 13. Germline CDR1 reads SGHAT; CDR2 reads FQNNGV. The DNA of the CDR3 is TGTGCCAGCAGCCAAGACAGGGATCCATTGGGCACTGAAGCTTTCTTT. It specifies CASSQDRDPLGTEAFF.

This clonotype was observed a handful of times. The chain is built from TRBV5-8 and TRBJ1-2; maybe TRBD1 (5 bases). V was shortened by 2 bases and J by 8 bases, with 10 bases between the two germline ends. Germline CDR1 SGHTS, CDR2 YDEGEE. CDR3 length: 12 amino acids. The CDR3 loop reads CASSFRAGGYTF. In nucleotides, the CDR3 is TGTGCCAGCAGCTTCAGAGCAGGGGGCTACACCTTC.

The chain links TRBV7-2 to TRBJ1-4; D is undetermined. Germline assignment: CDR1 SGHTA and CDR2 FQGNSA. CDR3 size: 15 residues. Trimming cost V 3 bases and J 5 bases, with 13 bases left between them. The CDR3 sequence: CASSLFLGGNEKLFF. The CDR3 nucleotides read TGTGCCAGCAGCTTGTTTCTGGGAGGGAATGAAAAACTGTTTTTT.

The chain links TRBV6-1 to TRBJ1-5, with D possibly matching TRBD1 (6 bases). V was cut by 3 bases and J by 7 bases, with 10 bases left in between. Germline V gene data show CDR1 as MNHNS and CDR2 as SASEGT. CDR3 length: 13 residues. CDR3 sequence reads: CASSEMQGQPQHF. DNA for the CDR3: TGTGCCAGCAGTGAGATGCAGGGGCAGCCCCAGCATTTT.

This chain links TRBV24-1 with TRBJ1-5; no clear D gene. The germline gives CDR1 KGHDR, CDR2 SFDVKD. The CDR3 covers 13 residues. Trimming pared 7 bases from V and 5 bases from J, leaving 11 bases between. The DNA for the CDR3 is TGTGCCACCAGAGCGAGTCCATATCAGCCCCAGCATTTT. Translating it yields CATRASPYQPQHF.

The chain employs TRBV12-3 or TRBV12-4 and TRBJ1-1; 7 positions agree with TRBD1. J was trimmed by 8 bases and V by 6 bases; bases with no gene match: 9. The CDR3 sequence is 13 residues long. In DNA form, the CDR3 reads TGTGCCAGCAGGACAGGGACCTATCAGGAAGCTTTCTTT. Its translation: CASRTGTYQEAFF.

This clonotype was found a few times. The chain joins TRBV7-3 to TRBJ1-1, with 12 bases lining up with TRBD1. The ends lost 4 bases at V and 0 bases at J; junction bases unmatched: 3. The CDR3 runs to 16 residues. Germline CDR1 and CDR2: SGHTA and FQGTGA. The CDR3 sequence: CASSWDRGRMNTEAFF. The CDR3 bases are TGTGCCAGCAGCTGGGACAGGGGGCGCATGAACACTGAAGCTTTCTTT.